One sample yielded the 18 T cell receptor beta chains listed below, sequenced in a study of cytotoxic CD8 clonotypes in ibrutinib-treated CLL. The protocol was immunoSEQ multiplex PCR, while the TCRdb copy is restricted to in-frame clones and leaves out a portion. In the table there are some 40,000 clones, approximately 71% of which are singletons. Sequencing was performed on PBMCs, taken at disease progression, from a patient treated with ibrutinib. These TCRs come from a human donor with chronic lymphocytic leukemia.

The rearrangement joins TRBV7-2 to TRBJ2-7, with 9 bases lining up with TRBD1. V dropped 5 bases and J dropped 2; count of bases not matched to a gene: 4. Germline CDR1 SGHTA, CDR2 FQGNSA. This CDR3 spans 14 amino acids. Here the CDR3 reads CASSPTGGTYEQYF. The CDR3 nucleotides read TGTGCCAGCAGCCCGACAGGGGGGACCTACGAGCAGTACTTC.

This clone was picked up a small number of times. This chain joins TRBV19 and TRBJ2-7, with 7 bases aligning to TRBD2. The CDR3 has 13 residues. After removal of 5 bases from V and 5 bases from J, the junction contained 6 bases not matched to a gene. Per germline, CDR1 LNHDA and CDR2 SQIVND (reference sequence). The CDR3 reads CASSWKGGNEQYF. The CDR3 nucleotides are TGTGCCAGTAGTTGGAAGGGAGGGAACGAGCAGTACTTC.

This sequence joins TRBV9 and TRBJ2-3; D is ambiguous. CDR3 length: 15 amino acids. Germline V gives CDR1 SGDLS, CDR2 YYNGEE. V was shortened by 0 bases and J by 1 base, with 9 bases between the two germline ends. The CDR3 nucleotides read TGTGCCAGCAGCGTAGATGTGAGTGGCACAGATACGCAGTATTTT. It encodes CASSVDVSGTDTQYF.

Written as DNA, the CDR3 is TGCGCCAGCAGCCAAGATGGGTCTGCTAGCGATGAGCAGTTCTTC. Encoded protein: CASSQDGSASDEQFF. The gene calls are TRBV4-3 and TRBJ2-1, with D perhaps matching TRBD2 (6 bases). Per germline, CDR1 LGHNA and CDR2 YSLEER. This CDR3 spans 15 amino acids. V lost 0 bases and J 8 bases, leaving 14 bases between the germline ends.

The chain recombines TRBV7-2 with TRBJ2-2; D unresolved. Looked up from germline, CDR1 is SGHTA and CDR2 is FQGNSA. Trimming shortened V by 7 bases and J by 13 bases, and 19 bases separated the two germline ends. The length of the CDR3 is 13 residues. CDR3 nucleotide sequence: TGTGCCAGCACTACCACTCCCGGCGATGTGCTGTTTTTT. Protein product: CASTTTPGDVLFF.

This chain connects TRBV19 to TRBJ1-2, with D perhaps matching TRBD1 (6 bases). Trimming took 6 bases from V and 4 from J, leaving 18 bases between them. The CDR3 sequence is 15 residues long. Germline V lookup: CDR1 LNHDA, CDR2 SQIVND (reference sequence). The CDR3 spells CASRSSGGLGYGYTF. The CDR3 bases are TGTGCCAGTAGGTCTTCGGGGGGCCTGGGCTATGGCTACACCTTC.

This clone came up a few times. This sequence joins TRBV9 and TRBJ2-5, with D perhaps matching TRBD1 (6 bases). Looked up from germline, CDR1 is SGDLS and CDR2 is YYNGEE. CDR3 length: 15 residues. V dropped 3 bases and J dropped 5 bases, with 17 bases sitting between them. The CDR3 spells CASSARDQGSETQYF. The CDR3 DNA sequence: TGTGCCAGCAGCGCCCGGGACCAGGGGTCCGAGACCCAGTACTTC.

The chain carries TRBV27 and TRBJ2-7; 12 bases are shared with TRBD2. This CDR3 region has 17 residues. Per germline, CDR1 MNHEY and CDR2 SMNVEV (reference sequence). The V gene end was trimmed by 5 bases and the J gene end by 4 bases; junction bases not matched to a gene: 12. CDR3: CASSRVGTGTSGYEQYF. The CDR3 DNA reads as TGTGCCAGCAGTAGGGTAGGAACCGGGACTAGCGGGTACGAGCAGTACTTC.

This chain links TRBV14 with TRBJ2-7; D is possibly TRBD1 or TRBD2 (5 bases each). This CDR3 contains 15 residues. V lost 4 bases and J 0 bases, leaving 13 bases between the germline ends. Germline V gene data show CDR1 as SGHDN and CDR2 as FVKESK. CDR3 bases: TGTGCCAGCAGCCCCCTGGGACGGAGCTCCTACGAGCAGTACTTC. This codes for CASSPLGRSSYEQYF. Using reference TRBV14 and TRBJ2-7 for the parts outside the CDR3, the full variable domain is EAGVTQFPSHSVIEKGQTVTLRCDPISGHDNLYWYRRVMGKEIKFLLHFVKESKQDESGMPNNRFLAERTGGTYSTLKVQPAELEDSGVYFCASSPLGRSSYEQYFGPGTRLTVT.

The chain joins TRBV27 to TRBJ2-7; 12 bases are a match to TRBD2. The CDR3 loop spans 15 amino acids. Germline V gene sequence: CDR1 MNHEY, CDR2 SMNVEV (reference sequence). The trim removed 5 bases at V and 4 bases at J, leaving 6 bases unmatched. CDR3 amino acids: CASSPTSGRMYEQYF. Written as DNA, the CDR3 is TGTGCCAGCAGTCCGACTAGCGGGAGAATGTACGAGCAGTACTTC.

This clone was seen only a few times. This rearrangement joins TRBV6-5 to TRBJ2-7; 12 positions agree with TRBD2. The germline V gene encodes CDR1 MNHEY and CDR2 SVGAGI. With V trimmed by 6 bases and J by 1 base, 4 bases remained unmatched. CDR3 size: 15 residues. The CDR3 spells CASSQTSGSSYEQYF. CDR3 in DNA: TGTGCCAGCAGCCAGACTAGCGGGAGTTCCTACGAGCAGTACTTC.

The genes are TRBV19 and TRBJ2-2, with 12 bases identical to TRBD2. The CDR3 is 17 amino acids. Germline lookup yields CDR1 LNHDA and CDR2 SQIVND (reference sequence). With V trimmed by 7 bases and J by 1 base, 7 bases remained unmatched. The CDR3 DNA sequence: TGTGCCAGTAAGCGGCTAGCGGGAGGGATGAACACCGGGGAGCTGTTTTTT. Its translation is CASKRLAGGMNTGELFF.

This clone was seen only once. Other nucleotide sequences in the sample specify the same CDR3. J is TRBJ2-3 and V is TRBV5-1, with TRBD2 matching 7 bases. Germline assignment: CDR1 SGHRS and CDR2 YFSETQ. The CDR3 contains 15 residues. Trimming took 0 bases from V and 2 from J; bases not matched to a gene: 3. The CDR3 loop is CASSLGGSSTDTQYF. As DNA, the CDR3 is TGCGCCAGCAGCTTGGGCGGGAGCTCCACAGATACGCAGTATTTT. Variable domain in full (rest from reference TRBV5-1 and TRBJ2-3): KAGVTQTPRYLIKTRGQQVTLSCSPISGHRSVSWYQQTPGQGLQFLFEYFSETQRNKGNFPGRFSGRQFSNSRSEMNVSTLELGDSALYLCASSLGGSSTDTQYFGPGTRLTVL.

This chain connects TRBV29-1 to TRBJ1-1; a possible D gene is TRBD1 (5 bases). Germline CDR1 and CDR2: SQVTM and ANQGSEA. The CDR3 loop spans 12 amino acids. Trimming stripped 4 bases from V and 5 bases from J, with 11 bases between. The CDR3 sequence is CSVGEGRTEAFF. The CDR3 bases are TGCAGCGTTGGGGAGGGGCGAACTGAAGCTTTCTTT.

This clone was recorded a few times. The CDR3, as DNA: TGTGCCAGCAGTGAACAGGGGCGGGTCTATGGCTACACCTTC. Translated, it gives CASSEQGRVYGYTF. This chain joins TRBV2 and TRBJ1-2, with D possibly matching TRBD1 (6 bases). Germline CDR1 and CDR2: SNHLY and FYNNEI. There are 14 residues in the CDR3. With 2 bases removed from V and 4 bases from J, the gap between germline ends came to 11 bases.

The chain employs TRBV5-1 and TRBJ2-2; maybe TRBD1 (6 bases). V lost 0 bases and J lost 1, with 7 bases in between. The germline V gene has CDR1 SGHRS and CDR2 YFSETQ. The CDR3 spans 15 residues. The CDR3 nucleotides are TGCGCCAGCAGCTTGGCGGGACAGAACACCGGGGAGCTGTTTTTT. This gives the protein CASSLAGQNTGELFF.

The V call is TRBV28, the J call TRBJ2-7, with TRBD2 matching over 10 bases. Trimming at V came to 3 bases and at J to 0 bases, leaving 11 bases not matched to a gene. Germline V gene data show CDR1 as MDHEN and CDR2 as SYDVKM. The CDR3 contains 18 residues. Here the CDR3 reads CASSFTASGGPGSYEQYF. The CDR3 coding sequence is TGTGCCAGCAGTTTTACGGCTAGCGGGGGCCCCGGCTCCTACGAGCAGTACTTC.

This sequence joins TRBV11-1 and TRBJ2-7, with 12 positions matching TRBD2. The CDR3 runs to 18 residues. V trimming: 1 base; J trimming: 1 base; junction bases outside the gene matches: 8. Germline CDR1 reads SGHAT; CDR2 reads FQDESV (reference sequence). The CDR3 nucleotides are TGTGCCAGCAGCTTAGTAGGACTAGCGGGACTTCCATCCTACGAGCAGTACTTC. Protein: CASSLVGLAGLPSYEQYF.